The clone carrying this T cell receptor (beta chain) showed up many times. Antigen: not known. The data originate from a study of CD8 T cells in ankylosing spondylitis. Study results and limitations: Reportedly, disease-linked clones are significantly enriched in ankylosing spondylitis patients' matched synovial fluid. Disease-linked clones had a CD8+ phenotype and relatively low frequency in peripheral blood. A motif of fewer than ten highly homologous TCR beta variants was seen as apparently characteristic of ankylosing spondylitis blood.

The V gene's germline CDR1 is DFQATT and CDR2 SNEGSKA (reference sequence). The CDR3 totals 15 residues. With V trimmed by 3 bases and J by 2 bases, 6 bases remained unmatched. Each CDR3 protein is one row after TCRdb ran MiXCR on the 5' RACE reads. This sample has 500,000 to 650,000 distinct CDR3 sequences, with under 5.5% found just once. The chain employs TRBV20-1 and TRBJ2-5; 10 bases agree with TRBD2. Sample: blood, either unsorted or a sorted T cell fraction (not recorded which). The origin of this receptor is a male donor with ankylosing spondylitis. Written as DNA, the CDR3 is TGCAGTGCTAGGGATGCGACTAGCGGGCAAGAGACCCAGTACTTC. This encodes CSARDATSGQETQYF.